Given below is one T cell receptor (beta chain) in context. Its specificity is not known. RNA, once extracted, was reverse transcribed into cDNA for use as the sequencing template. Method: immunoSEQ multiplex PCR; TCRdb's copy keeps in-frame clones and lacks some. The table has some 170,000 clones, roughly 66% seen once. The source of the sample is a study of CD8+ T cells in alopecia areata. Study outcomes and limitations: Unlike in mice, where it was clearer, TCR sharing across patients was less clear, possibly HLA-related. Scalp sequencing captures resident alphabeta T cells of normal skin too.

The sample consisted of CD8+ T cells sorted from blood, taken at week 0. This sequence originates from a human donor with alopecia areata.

The CDR3 sequence is CASSLGQGRFYEQYF. For the CDR3, the DNA is TGCGCCAGCAGCCTCGGGCAGGGGCGATTCTACGAGCAGTACTTC. The chain joins TRBV5-1 to TRBJ2-7, with a weak D call TRBD1 (6 bases). Germline assignment: CDR1 SGHRS and CDR2 YFSETQ. The length of the CDR3 is 15 residues. Trimming took off 4 bases at V and 3 bases at J, with 17 bases between the two ends.